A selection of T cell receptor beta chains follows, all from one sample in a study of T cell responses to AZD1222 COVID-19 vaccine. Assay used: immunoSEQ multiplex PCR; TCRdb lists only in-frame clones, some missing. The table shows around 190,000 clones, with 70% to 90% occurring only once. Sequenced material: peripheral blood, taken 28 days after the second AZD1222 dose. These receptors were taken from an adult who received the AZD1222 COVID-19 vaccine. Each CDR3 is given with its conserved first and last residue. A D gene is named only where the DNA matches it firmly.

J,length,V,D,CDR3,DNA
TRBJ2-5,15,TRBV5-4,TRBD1,CASSLRTGGGETQYF,TGTGCCAGCAGCTTGCGGACAGGGGGAGGGGAGACCCAGTACTTC
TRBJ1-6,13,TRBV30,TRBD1,CAWQGAQGSPLHF,TGTGCCTGGCAGGGGGCGCAGGGTTCACCCCTCCACTTT
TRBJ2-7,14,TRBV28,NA,CASSLGGSYYEQYF,TGTGCCAGCAGTTTAGGCGGCTCTTACTACGAGCAGTACTTC
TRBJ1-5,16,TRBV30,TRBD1,CAWSAHGQGAWQPQHF,TGTGCCTGGAGTGCCCACGGACAGGGGGCCTGGCAGCCCCAGCATTTT
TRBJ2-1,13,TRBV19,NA,CASSIVPYNEQFF,TGTGCCAGTAGTATAGTGCCCTACAATGAGCAGTTCTTC
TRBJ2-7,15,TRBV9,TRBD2,CASSATSGATTEQYF,TGTGCCAGCAGCGCGACTAGCGGGGCCACAACGGAGCAGTACTTC
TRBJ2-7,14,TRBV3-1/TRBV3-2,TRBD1,CASSHPGTGREQYF,TGTGCCAGCAGCCATCCCGGGACAGGGCGAGAGCAGTACTTC
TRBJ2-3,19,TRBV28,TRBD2,CASSLPSDGLAPTTDTQYF,TGTGCCAGCAGTTTACCGTCCGACGGACTAGCTCCTACCACAGATACGCAGTATTTT
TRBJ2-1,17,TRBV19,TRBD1,CASKGQGDFLLHNEQFF,TGTGCCAGTAAGGGACAGGGGGACTTTCTCCTACACAATGAGCAGTTCTTC
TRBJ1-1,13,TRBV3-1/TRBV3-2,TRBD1,CASSQDGQGKAFF,TGTGCCAGCAGCCAGGATGGACAGGGAAAGGCTTTCTTT
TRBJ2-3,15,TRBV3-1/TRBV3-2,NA,CASSQGPSSTDTQYF,TGTGCCAGCAGCCAAGGCCCCTCCAGCACAGATACGCAGTATTTT
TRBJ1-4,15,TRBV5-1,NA,CASSLVGTNNEKLFF,TGCGCCAGCAGCTTGGTTGGGACAAATAATGAAAAACTGTTTTTT
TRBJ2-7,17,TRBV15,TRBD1,CATSRPGQGSQLGEQYF,TGTGCCACCAGCAGGCCAGGACAGGGATCGCAGTTGGGCGAGCAGTACTTC
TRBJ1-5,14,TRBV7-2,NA,CASSLNGAGQPQHF,TGTGCCAGCAGCTTAAACGGGGCAGGACAGCCCCAGCATTTT